This passage covers 24 T cell receptor beta chains from one sample sequenced in a study of T cell changes during pregnancy in multiple sclerosis. Produced via immunoSEQ multiplex PCR; TCRdb's table is partial and in-frame only. In the table there are fewer than 40,000 clones, over 85% of which are singletons. Sequenced here: CD4+ T cells from peripheral blood mononuclear cells, sampled in the second trimester of pregnancy. All receptors derive from a female donor in good health, enrolled as a control in a pregnancy study.

V usage is TRBV4-2 and J usage is TRBJ1-2, with D perhaps matching TRBD1 (5 bases). Deletions cut 0 bases from V and 4 bases from J, with 12 bases between. Germline values: CDR1 LGHNA, CDR2 YNFKEQ. The CDR3 is 15 amino acids. The CDR3 loop reads CASSQDHDSPYGYTF. Here the CDR3 DNA reads TGTGCCAGCAGCCAAGATCACGACAGTCCCTATGGCTACACCTTC.

The J gene is TRBJ1-2, the V gene TRBV30, with TRBD1 matching 7 bases. The CDR3 has 13 amino acids. The V and J ends lost 3 bases and 4 bases, in that order; junction bases with no gene match: 5. Germline CDR1 GTSNPN, CDR2 SVGIG (reference sequence). CDR3 protein: CAWRARTGYGYTF. In DNA, the CDR3 is TGTGCCTGGAGGGCCCGGACAGGCTATGGCTACACCTTC.

The chain has TRBV27 and TRBJ2-7; D unclear. V dropped 6 bases and J dropped 6 bases, with 12 bases sitting between them. The CDR3 has 12 residues. Germline V lookup: CDR1 MNHEY, CDR2 SMNVEV (reference sequence). This CDR3 is CASRSRLSEQYF. CDR3 DNA sequence: TGTGCCAGCAGGTCGAGGTTGTCCGAGCAGTACTTC.

This rearrangement joins TRBV5-4 to TRBJ2-3; 12 bases are a match to TRBD2. V lost 5 bases, J lost 0 bases, and 16 bases stayed unmatched. The CDR3 runs to 20 residues. The germline CDR1 and CDR2 sequences are SGHNT and YYREEE (reference sequence). CDR3 in DNA: TGTGCCAGCAGTCCTAGACTAGCGGGGGCCCTTACGACTAGCACAGATACGCAGTATTTT. Translating it yields CASSPRLAGALTTSTDTQYF.

The J gene is TRBJ2-3, the V gene TRBV11-3; 12 bases are a match to TRBD2. The J segment lost 6 bases and the V segment lost 5 bases, leaving 12 bases of the junction unmatched. Per germline, CDR1 SGHNT and CDR2 YENEEA. The CDR3 totals 17 residues. CDR3 sequence reads: CASSPLVTSGRGDTQYF. CDR3 nucleotide sequence: TGTGCCAGCAGCCCGCTCGTGACTAGCGGGAGAGGTGATACGCAGTATTTT.

The genes are TRBV7-2 and TRBJ2-1; D ambiguous. This CDR3 contains 13 residues. Germline V gene lookup returns CDR1 SGHTA and CDR2 FQGNSA. The ends were cut back, 1 base at V and 9 bases at J, with 10 bases in the middle. CDR3 nucleotide sequence: TGTGCCAGCAGCTTAGTGTATTCCGGTGAGCAGTTCTTC. It is translated as CASSLVYSGEQFF.

V is TRBV9 and J is TRBJ1-2; 9 positions agree with TRBD1. This CDR3 is 15 amino acids long. V lost 3 bases, J lost 3 bases, and 6 bases stayed unmatched. Germline V CDR1 and CDR2: SGDLS, YYNGEE. DNA of the CDR3: TGTGCCAGCAGCGGCACAGGGGGCGCTGACTATGGCTACACCTTC. Translating gives CASSGTGGADYGYTF.

The chain joins TRBV7-6 to TRBJ2-2, with D uncertain. The V gene lost 1 base and the J gene lost 3 bases, with 12 bases spanning the gap. Germline V lookup: CDR1 SGHVS, CDR2 FNYEAQ. The CDR3 extends over 16 amino acids. CDR3 nucleotides: TGTGCCAGCAGCTTAGGTAGCAGCTTTTACACCGGGGAGCTGTTTTTT. Translated: CASSLGSSFYTGELFF.

The genes are TRBV6-8 and TRBJ2-1, with 13 bases aligning to TRBD2. There are 17 residues in the CDR3. The ends lost 6 bases at V and 0 bases at J; junction bases unmatched: 5. Germline V lookup: CDR1 MNHGY, CDR2 SAAAGT. The CDR3 DNA reads as TGTGCCAGCAGAGGGACTAGCGGGATGAACTCCTACAATGAGCAGTTCTTC. Protein sequence: CASRGTSGMNSYNEQFF.

The chain joins TRBV5-5 to TRBJ2-5; 11 bases map to TRBD2. The CDR3 has 16 residues. Trimming cost V 0 bases and J 2 bases; bases outside gene matches: 3. Germline lookup yields CDR1 SGHKS and CDR2 YYEKEE (reference sequence). CDR3 sequence: CASSLGLAGQQETQYF. The DNA for the CDR3 is TGTGCCAGCAGCTTGGGACTAGCGGGGCAGCAAGAGACCCAGTACTTC.

The V call is TRBV7-9, the J call TRBJ1-1, with a tentative D call TRBD1 (6 bases). The V end was cut by 5 bases, the J end by 1 base, with 11 bases between. CDR1 is SEHNR, CDR2 FQNEAQ, per germline (reference sequence). This CDR3 spans 14 amino acids. The CDR3, as DNA: TGTGCCAGCAGCCAATCGACAGGGAACACTGAAGCTTTCTTT. This encodes CASSQSTGNTEAFF.

CDR3 region: CASSGSSYEQYF. The CDR3 nucleotides read TGTGCCAGTAGCGGAAGCTCCTACGAGCAGTACTTC. J is TRBJ2-7 and V is TRBV30; the D gene is possibly TRBD2 (6 bases). This CDR3 region has 12 residues. The V end was cut by 8 bases, the J end by 0 bases, with 11 bases between. CDR1 GTSNPN and CDR2 SVGIG come from the germline V gene (reference sequence).

This clone was seen just once. The V call is TRBV11-3, the J call TRBJ1-2; D possibly corresponds to TRBD1 (5 bases). The germline V and J ends were trimmed by 7 bases and 6 bases, with 21 bases remaining between them. The CDR3 has 15 amino acids. Germline V gene sequence: CDR1 SGHNT, CDR2 YENEEA. The CDR3 DNA is TGTGCCAGCACCCCCCTAAGGGAAGGGGCAAATGGCTACACCTTC. This gives the protein CASTPLREGANGYTF.

V is TRBV25-1 and J is TRBJ1-2; possibly TRBD1 for D (5 bases). The germline gives CDR1 MGHDK, CDR2 SYGVNS. This CDR3 comprises 13 residues. V was trimmed by 0 bases and J by 6 bases, leaving 8 bases between them. CDR3 protein: CASSEYGGDGYTF. The CDR3 nucleotides are TGTGCCAGCAGTGAATACGGGGGGGATGGCTACACCTTC.

This chain uses TRBV30 with TRBJ2-7; D might be TRBD2 (6 bases). CDR3 length equals 14 residues. Germline assignment: CDR1 GTSNPN and CDR2 SVGIG (reference sequence). V was shortened by 2 bases and J by 6 bases, with 17 bases between the two germline ends. CDR3 DNA sequence: TGTGCCTGGAGTCTGGAGGGAGGCTGGGCCGAGCAGTACTTC. Protein: CAWSLEGGWAEQYF.

V and J are TRBV6-5 and TRBJ1-1; D call uncertain. Germline loops: CDR1 MNHEY, CDR2 SVGAGI. V lost 0 bases to trimming and J lost 0 bases, with 8 bases between them. CDR3 length: 15 residues. The CDR3 coding sequence is TGTGCCAGCAGTTACTCGATACAGATGAACACTGAAGCTTTCTTT. Encoded protein: CASSYSIQMNTEAFF.

This clone has more than one count but fewer than ten. This chain connects TRBV6-5 to TRBJ1-2; 7 nucleotides agree with TRBD1. CDR1 and CDR2 (germline): MNHEY, SVGAGI. V was clipped by 6 bases and J by 6 bases; unmatched bases: 1. The CDR3 consists of 11 residues. CDR3: CASRQGHGYTF. For the CDR3, the DNA is TGTGCCAGCAGACAGGGGCATGGCTACACCTTC.

CDR3 nucleotide sequence: TGTGCCAGCAGTTACTCGCGGGGTTCCTATAATTCACCCCTCCACTTT. Translating it yields CASSYSRGSYNSPLHF. V and J are TRBV6-5 and TRBJ1-6; no clear D. The ends were cut back, 0 bases at V and 1 base at J, with 7 bases in the middle. The CDR3 length is 16 residues. Looked up from germline, CDR1 is MNHEY and CDR2 is SVGAGI.

The chain joins TRBV10-3 to TRBJ2-1; TRBD1 agrees at 10 bases. The V segment lost 7 bases and the J segment 6 bases; nucleotides outside the gene matches: 6. CDR3 size: 14 residues. Germline CDR1 ENHRY, CDR2 SYGVKD. CDR3 protein: CAITPGTGVNEQFF. The CDR3 DNA sequence: TGTGCCATCACACCCGGGACAGGGGTCAATGAGCAGTTCTTC.

V is TRBV7-2 and J is TRBJ2-7; possibly TRBD1 for D (6 bases). V lost 2 bases to trimming and J lost 2 bases, with 10 bases between them. The CDR3 is 14 residues long. CDR1 is SGHTA, CDR2 FQGNSA, per germline. CDR3 sequence: CASSLLWTAYEQYF. For the CDR3, the DNA is TGTGCCAGCAGCTTACTTTGGACAGCCTACGAGCAGTACTTC. The complete variable domain, with remaining parts taken from reference TRBV7-2 and TRBJ2-7, reads GAGVSQSPSNKVTEKGKDVELRCDPISGHTALYWYRQSLGQGLEFLIYFQGNSAPDKSGLPSDRFSAERTGGSVSTLTIQRTQQEDSAVYLCASSLLWTAYEQYFGPGTRLTVT.

The chain joins TRBV28 to TRBJ1-4; D gene unclear. Trimming took off 3 bases at V and 7 bases at J, with 3 bases between the two ends. CDR1 and CDR2 from the germline V gene are MDHEN and SYDVKM. There are 11 residues in the CDR3. The CDR3 protein is CASSLSEKLFF. The CDR3 DNA is TGTGCCAGCAGTTTGAGTGAAAAACTGTTTTTT.

The count of this clone is one. This sequence joins TRBV19 and TRBJ1-1; D ambiguous. Deletions cut 5 bases from V and 6 bases from J, with 19 bases between. Germline assignment: CDR1 LNHDA and CDR2 SQIVND (reference sequence). This CDR3 is 15 amino acids long. In DNA, the CDR3 is TGTGCCAGTAGTCAAGACCTCGGGGAGGGCCCTGAAGCTTTCTTT. The encoded protein is CASSQDLGEGPEAFF.

The chain uses TRBV2 and TRBJ1-1, with D unclear. Trimming cost V 2 bases and J 8 bases, with 15 bases left between them. CDR3 length: 14 residues. Germline V gene data show CDR1 as SNHLY and CDR2 as FYNNEI. CDR3 sequence (DNA): TGTGCCAGCAGTGAAACTGTACGGGATTCGGAAGCTTTCTTT. It yields the protein CASSETVRDSEAFF.

CDR3 sequence reads: CASSVASGAGEAFF. For the CDR3, the DNA is TGTGCCAGCAGCGTAGCCTCAGGGGCGGGTGAAGCTTTCTTT. This chain connects TRBV9 to TRBJ1-1; a weak D match, TRBD1 (6 bases). Germline assignment: CDR1 SGDLS and CDR2 YYNGEE. This CDR3 spans 14 amino acids. With 0 bases removed from V and 7 bases from J, the gap between germline ends came to 13 bases.